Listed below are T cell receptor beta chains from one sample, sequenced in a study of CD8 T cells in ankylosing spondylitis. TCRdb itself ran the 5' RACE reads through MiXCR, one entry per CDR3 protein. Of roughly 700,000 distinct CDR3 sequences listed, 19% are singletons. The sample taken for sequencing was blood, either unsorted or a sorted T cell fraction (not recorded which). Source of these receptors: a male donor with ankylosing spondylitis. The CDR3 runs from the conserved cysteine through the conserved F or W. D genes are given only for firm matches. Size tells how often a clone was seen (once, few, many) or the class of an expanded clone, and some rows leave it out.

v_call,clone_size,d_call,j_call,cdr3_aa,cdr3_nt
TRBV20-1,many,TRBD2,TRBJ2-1,CSAGQPAGVTHNEQFF,TGCAGTGCTGGACAGCCAGCGGGAGTAACACACAATGAGCAGTTCTTC
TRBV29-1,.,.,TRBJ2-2,CSVAGVGGTGELFF,TGCAGCGTTGCCGGGGTGGGGGGCACCGGGGAGCTGTTTTTT
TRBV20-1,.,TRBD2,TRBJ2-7,CSAREAGGPGEQYF,TGCAGTGCTAGGGAAGCGGGAGGGCCAGGGGAGCAGTACTTC
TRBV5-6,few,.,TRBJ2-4,CASSLGVGRVNRGGGNIQYF,TGTGCCAGCAGCTTGGGGGTTGGCAGGGTAAACCGAGGGGGAGGAAACATTCAGTACTTC
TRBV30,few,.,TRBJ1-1,CAWSRRRANTEAFF,TGTGCCTGGAGTCGCCGCAGGGCGAACACTGAAGCTTTCTTT
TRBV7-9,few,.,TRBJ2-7,CASSPRASSGRYEQYF,TGTGCCAGCAGCCCCCGAGCGTCGTCAGGGAGGTACGAGCAGTACTTC
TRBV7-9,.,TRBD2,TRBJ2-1,CASSLTSGASSYNEQFF,TGTGCCAGCAGCTTAACTAGCGGGGCGAGCTCCTACAATGAGCAGTTCTTC
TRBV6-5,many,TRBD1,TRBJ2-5,CASSYGTGVQETQYF,TGTGCCAGCAGTTATGGGACAGGAGTACAAGAGACCCAGTACTTC
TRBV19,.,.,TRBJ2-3,CASRQHSSSTDTQYF,TGTGCCAGTAGGCAGCATTCGTCTAGCACAGATACGCAGTATTTT
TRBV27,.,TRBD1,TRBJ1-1,CASSHNRGRKNTEAFF,TGTGCCAGCAGTCACAACAGGGGGCGGAAGAACACTGAAGCTTTCTTT
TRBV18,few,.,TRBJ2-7,CASSPNDSPYGEQYF,TGTGCCAGCTCACCAAATGACAGCCCCTACGGGGAGCAGTACTTC
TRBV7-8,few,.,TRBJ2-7,CASSQPGGFDYEQYF,TGTGCCAGCAGCCAACCAGGAGGTTTTGACTACGAGCAGTACTTC
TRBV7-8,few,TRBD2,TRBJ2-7,CASSSWVAGDYEQYF,TGTGCCAGCAGCTCCTGGGTAGCGGGGGACTACGAGCAGTACTTC
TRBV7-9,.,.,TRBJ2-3,CASSSKLGGTQYF,TGTGCCAGCAGCTCAAAATTAGGCGGTACGCAGTATTTT
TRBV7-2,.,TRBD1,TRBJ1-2,CASSLVTGGRGYGYTF,TGTGCCAGCAGCTTAGTAACAGGGGGAAGGGGCTATGGCTACACCTTC
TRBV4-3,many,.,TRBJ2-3,CASSQDHSLPPSTDTQYF,TGCGCCAGCAGCCAAGATCACAGCCTTCCTCCTAGCACAGATACGCAGTATTTT
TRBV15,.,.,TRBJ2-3,CATSRDAGRSTDTQYF,TGTGCCACCAGCAGAGATGCGGGCAGGTCCACAGATACGCAGTATTTT
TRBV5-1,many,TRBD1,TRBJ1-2,CASSLGMDRGLGYTF,TGCGCCAGCAGCTTGGGCATGGACAGGGGGCTAGGCTACACCTTC
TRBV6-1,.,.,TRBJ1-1,CASLRSWNTEAFF,TGTGCCAGCCTAAGGTCGTGGAACACTGAAGCTTTCTTT
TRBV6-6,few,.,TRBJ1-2,CASSYSEVGYTF,TGTGCCAGCAGTTACTCGGAGGTCGGCTACACCTTC
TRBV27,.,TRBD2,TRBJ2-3,CASSSMLAGSDTQYF,TGTGCCAGCAGTTCAATGCTAGCGGGATCAGATACGCAGTATTTT
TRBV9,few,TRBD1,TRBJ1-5,CASSVGTGSDQPQHF,TGTGCCAGCAGCGTAGGGACAGGGAGTGATCAGCCCCAGCATTTT
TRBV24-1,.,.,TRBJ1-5,CATSAGTRSNQPQHF,TGTGCCACCAGTGCCGGGACACGGAGCAATCAGCCCCAGCATTTT
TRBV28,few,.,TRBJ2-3,CASSLSGTGRDTQYF,TGTGCCAGCAGTTTATCAGGGACGGGGCGGGATACGCAGTATTTT
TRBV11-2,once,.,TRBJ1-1,CASSRFGTVNTEAFF,TGTGCCAGCAGCAGATTCGGGACCGTGAACACTGAAGCTTTCTTT
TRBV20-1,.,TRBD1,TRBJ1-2,CSAGTGGQTGYTF,TGCAGTGCTGGGACAGGGGGGCAGACGGGCTACACCTTC
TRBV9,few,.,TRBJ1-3,CASSRLTTGGNTIYF,TGTGCCAGCAGTCGTCTTACGACAGGTGGAAACACCATATATTTT
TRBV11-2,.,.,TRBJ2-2,CASSLEFGGGELFF,TGTGCCAGCAGCTTAGAATTCGGCGGCGGGGAGCTGTTTTTT
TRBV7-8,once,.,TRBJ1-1,CASSLGASGPYEAFF,TGTGCCAGCAGCTTGGGGGCATCGGGACCCTATGAAGCTTTCTTT
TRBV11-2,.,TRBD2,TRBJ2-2,CASSLDGGLATTNTGELFF,TGTGCCAGCAGCTTAGATGGAGGACTAGCGACCACGAACACCGGGGAGCTGTTTTTT
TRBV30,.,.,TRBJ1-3,CAWSIENTIYF,TGTGCCTGGAGTATCGAAAACACCATATATTTT
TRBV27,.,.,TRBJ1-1,CASSSRRGVTETEAFF,TGTGCCAGCAGTTCCCGACGGGGGGTTACAGAAACTGAAGCTTTCTTT
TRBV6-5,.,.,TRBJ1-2,CASSYEGVPLNYGYTF,TGTGCCAGCAGTTACGAAGGGGTCCCCCTTAACTATGGCTACACCTTC
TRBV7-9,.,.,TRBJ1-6,CASSLAGHTLHF,TGTGCCAGCAGCTTAGCGGGACACACCCTCCACTTT
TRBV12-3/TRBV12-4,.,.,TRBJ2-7,CASSLFGVSGEQYF,TGTGCCAGCAGTTTATTCGGGGTGTCAGGAGAGCAGTACTTC
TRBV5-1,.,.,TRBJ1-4,CASSLGSGEKLFF,TGCGCCAGCAGCTTGGGGTCGGGAGAAAAACTGTTTTTT
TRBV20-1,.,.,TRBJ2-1,CSARPTTSYEQFF,TGCAGTGCAAGACCAACCACGAGCTATGAGCAGTTCTTC
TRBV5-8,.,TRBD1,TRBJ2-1,CASSLAQGAWEQFF,TGTGCCAGCAGCTTGGCCCAGGGGGCGTGGGAGCAGTTCTTC
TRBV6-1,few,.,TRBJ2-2,CASSGGVNSGELFF,TGTGCCAGCAGTGGGGGGGTCAATAGCGGGGAGCTGTTTTTT
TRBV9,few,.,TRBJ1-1,CASSPPHPNTEAFF,TGTGCCAGCAGCCCCCCCCACCCGAACACTGAAGCTTTCTTT
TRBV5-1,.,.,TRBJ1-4,CASSVTSRQGEKLFF,TGCGCCAGCAGCGTGACAAGCCGGCAAGGAGAAAAACTGTTTTTT
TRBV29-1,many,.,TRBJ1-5,CSVLFQERQPQHF,TGCAGCGTTCTGTTCCAGGAGCGTCAGCCCCAGCATTTT
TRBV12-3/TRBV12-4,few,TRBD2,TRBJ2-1,CASSLALSGSPNEQFF,TGTGCCAGCAGTTTAGCGCTCAGCGGGAGCCCGAATGAGCAGTTCTTC
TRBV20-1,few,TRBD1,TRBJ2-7,CSAGPGQGSYEQYF,TGCAGTGCCGGGCCCGGACAGGGTTCCTACGAGCAGTACTTC
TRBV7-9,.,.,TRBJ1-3,CASSFLGHISGNTIYF,TGTGCCAGCAGCTTCTTGGGACATATCTCTGGAAACACCATATATTTT
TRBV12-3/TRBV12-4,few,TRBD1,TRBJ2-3,CASSKQGAADTQYF,TGTGCCAGCAGTAAACAGGGGGCGGCAGATACGCAGTATTTT